Listed below are T cell receptor beta chains from one sample, sequenced in a study of CD8+CD57+ T cells in acquired aplastic anemia. MiXCR, applied by TCRdb to the reads, yields one record per CDR3 protein. The sample consists of roughly 290,000 distinct CDR3 sequences, roughly 53% of them appearing once. What was sequenced was sorted CD4+, CD8+, or CD8+CD57+ T cells (not recorded which) from PBMCs. The receptor source for this set is a human donor with aplastic anemia. The CDR3 runs from the conserved cysteine through the conserved F or W. Each record gives: clone size, V gene, J gene, D gene, CDR3 DNA, CDR3 protein. The D gene is left open where the match is weak. Not all rows give a size; the values are once, few, many and, for expanded clones, a class.

size: few
V: TRBV10-3
J: TRBJ2-1
D: TRBD1
DNA: TGTGCCATCTTGGGGACAGGGGGCATGAATGAGCAGTTCTTC
CDR3: CAILGTGGMNEQFF

size: -
V: TRBV9
J: TRBJ2-2
D: -
DNA: TGTGCCAGCAGCGTGTTATCCGGGGAGCTGTTTTTT
CDR3: CASSVLSGELFF

size: once
V: TRBV29-1
J: TRBJ1-4
D: -
DNA: TGCAGCGTTCGTATCCTGTGGGACGAAGAACTGTTTTTT
CDR3: CSVRILWDEELFF

size: -
V: TRBV6-6
J: TRBJ2-4
D: -
DNA: TGTGCCAGCAGCGCGGCAGGACCCAAAAACATTCAGTACTTC
CDR3: CASSAAGPKNIQYF

size: -
V: TRBV7-9
J: TRBJ2-3
D: -
DNA: TGTGCCAGCAGCGGCCGGGACCGACTCACAGGTACGCAGTATTTT
CDR3: CASSGRDRLTGTQYF

size: -
V: TRBV9
J: TRBJ1-6
D: TRBD1
DNA: TGTGCCAGCAGCGTAGTCGGACAGGGATATAATTCACCCCTCCACTTT
CDR3: CASSVVGQGYNSPLHF

size: -
V: TRBV6-5
J: TRBJ2-6
D: -
DNA: TGTGCCATCACGGACTCTGGGGCCAACGTCCTGACTTTC
CDR3: CAITDSGANVLTF

size: once
V: TRBV15
J: TRBJ2-2
D: -
DNA: TGTGCCACCAGCGCAGGGCGCGAGACCGGGGAGCTGTTTTTT
CDR3: CATSAGRETGELFF

size: once
V: TRBV14
J: TRBJ2-3
D: TRBD2
DNA: TGTGCCAGCAGCCCCGATACGATACTAGCGCAAGCTAGCACAGATACGCAGTATTTT
CDR3: CASSPDTILAQASTDTQYF

size: -
V: TRBV5-1
J: TRBJ2-5
D: -
DNA: TGCGCCAGCAGCTTGGGATTGGTTCGTGAGACCCAGTACTTC
CDR3: CASSLGLVRETQYF

size: many
V: TRBV6-1
J: TRBJ2-7
D: -
DNA: TGTGCCAGCAGTGAAGCAATCTTCTCCTACGAGCAGTACTTC
CDR3: CASSEAIFSYEQYF

size: many
V: TRBV18
J: TRBJ1-6
D: -
DNA: TGTGCCAGCTCACCTGAGCAGGGTGTAAGGTCACCCCTCCACTTT
CDR3: CASSPEQGVRSPLHF

size: -
V: TRBV5-5
J: TRBJ2-3
D: TRBD2
DNA: TGTGCCAGCAGCTTAAAACTAGCGAGCACAGATACGCAGTATTTT
CDR3: CASSLKLASTDTQYF

size: -
V: TRBV24-1
J: TRBJ1-3
D: -
DNA: TGTGCCACCAGTGATCCCAATACTGGAAACACCATATATTTT
CDR3: CATSDPNTGNTIYF

size: many
V: TRBV3-1
J: TRBJ1-6
D: -
DNA: TGTGCCAGCAGCCAAGGACACCAGGGTTCACCCCTCCACTTT
CDR3: CASSQGHQGSPLHF

size: few
V: TRBV7-8
J: TRBJ1-6
D: -
DNA: TGTGCCAGCAGCCCTTTCCAATGGGATGTGAGATCACCCCTCCACTTT
CDR3: CASSPFQWDVRSPLHF

size: once
V: TRBV10-1
J: TRBJ2-7
D: -
DNA: TGCGCCAGCAGCTTGGTCGGGGTCGAGCAGTACTTC
CDR3: CASSLVGVEQYF